This TCR beta chain was sequenced during a study of blood T cell repertoires in COVID-19. The wider study: Some COVID-19 samples were acute and others convalescent; all came from the United States, Italy and Spain. The cDNA or gDNA used as material had been derived from T cells, B-cell-depleted T cells, or PBMCs.

The germline gives CDR1 SGHAT, CDR2 FQNNGV. This CDR3 is built from 13 residues. Trimming removed 3 bases from V and 0 bases from J, with 5 bases in between. In the original processing: Estimation of nucleated cell counts was performed using reference gene primer amplification. Measured with immunoSEQ multiplex PCR; TCRdb has only the in-frame clones, and not every one. V and J calls and clone size follow that table, whereas D and trimming were derived from the DNA. In the table there are 62,000 or so clones, roughly nine tenths of which are singletons. This chain uses TRBV11-2 with TRBJ1-1; D ambiguous. The origin of this receptor is a man aged 50 to 59 with active COVID-19. Material for sequencing was peripheral blood. The CDR3 DNA follows: TGTGCCAGCAGCTTTTCGTTGAACACTGAAGCTTTCTTT. Translated: CASSFSLNTEAFF.